The next 9 T cell receptor beta chains were all read from a single sample in a study of blood T cell repertoires in COVID-19. TCRdb's copy holds only in-frame clones and misses some; the assay was immunoSEQ multiplex PCR. The repertoire holds 250,000 to 350,000 clones, with around 82% as singletons. The specimen sequenced was peripheral blood. The receptors stem from a human donor with COVID-19, enrolled during active disease. The donor label of this sample is uncertain.

J is TRBJ2-3 and V is TRBV7-2; D is uncertain. CDR1 is SGHTA and CDR2 is FQGNSA in the germline V gene. The germline V and J ends were trimmed by 2 bases and 5 bases, with 14 bases remaining between them. The CDR3 is made up of 15 amino acids. The CDR3 spells CASSLSVTQRDTQYF. DNA of the CDR3: TGTGCCAGCAGCTTATCGGTCACGCAAAGAGATACGCAGTATTTT.

The genes are TRBV7-8 and TRBJ2-5; D gene ambiguous. CDR3 length: 12 residues. Trimming pared 1 base from V and 5 bases from J, leaving 5 bases between. Germline V CDR1 and CDR2: SGHVS, FQNEAQ. The CDR3 bases are TGTGCCAGCAGCTTAGTCGGTGAGACCCAGTACTTC. Translated, it gives CASSLVGETQYF.

The chain links TRBV11-2 to TRBJ2-5; 14 bases align to TRBD2. V was clipped by 1 base and J by 5 bases; unmatched bases: 12. Germline V gives CDR1 SGHAT, CDR2 FQNNGV. The CDR3 consists of 19 residues. Here the CDR3 reads CASSLVGLAGVYKGETQYF. The DNA for the CDR3 is TGTGCCAGCAGCTTAGTGGGACTAGCGGGAGTTTATAAAGGGGAGACCCAGTACTTC.

The chain employs TRBV6-4 and TRBJ1-1; unclear D gene. Germline V gene sequence: CDR1 MRHNA, CDR2 SNTAGT. Trimming took 5 bases from V and 5 from J, leaving 15 bases between them. The CDR3 length is 14 residues. The CDR3 bases are TGTGCCAGCAGTCTGAATTTTGGGAGTACTGAAGCTTTCTTT. Amino acids: CASSLNFGSTEAFF.

The genes are TRBV29-1 and TRBJ2-7, with 8 bases that match TRBD2. The germline gives CDR1 SQVTM, CDR2 ANQGSEA. CDR3 size: 14 residues. V shed 1 base and J 0 bases; nucleotides not matched to a gene: 2. As DNA, the CDR3 is TGCAGCGTTGAAGCGGGAGGGAGCTCCTACGAGCAGTACTTC. It specifies CSVEAGGSSYEQYF.

The chain uses TRBV25-1 and TRBJ1-5; a possible D gene is TRBD1 (5 bases). The CDR3 runs to 16 residues. In germline, CDR1 is MGHDK, CDR2 SYGVNS. V gave up 1 base and J gave up 2 bases, with 12 bases separating them. The CDR3 here is CASSEWGGEGNQPQHF. Here the CDR3 DNA reads TGTGCCAGCAGTGAATGGGGGGGAGAGGGCAATCAGCCCCAGCATTTT.

This chain connects TRBV10-3 to TRBJ2-3; 8 bases match TRBD2. The CDR3 spans 15 residues. Unmatched junction bases numbered 11, after V lost 11 bases and J lost 1 base. Per the germline V gene, CDR1 is ENHRY and CDR2 is SYGVKD. CDR3 sequence: CAASGTSYGTDTQYF. For the CDR3, the DNA is TGTGCCGCGAGCGGGACTAGTTACGGCACAGATACGCAGTATTTT.

This clone was recorded a few times. The chain uses TRBV20-1 and TRBJ1-2, with a weak D call TRBD1 (5 bases). There are 10 residues in the CDR3. CDR1 is DFQATT, CDR2 SNEGSKA, per germline (reference sequence). Between the trimmed V and J ends, which lost 6 bases and 10 bases, there was a span of 12 bases. The CDR3: CSAGRGVYTF. The CDR3 DNA reads as TGCAGTGCGGGGCGTGGCGTCTACACCTTC.

The chain combines TRBV19 with TRBJ2-3; 10 nucleotides align to TRBD2. There are 15 residues in the CDR3. Trimming cost V 6 bases and J 5 bases; bases outside gene matches: 8. CDR1 is LNHDA and CDR2 is SQIVND in the germline V gene (reference sequence). CDR3 DNA sequence: TGTGCCAGTAGCTCGACTAGCGGGTTCGGAGATACGCAGTATTTT. Translation: CASSSTSGFGDTQYF.